The 27 T cell receptor beta chains below come from one sample, sequenced in a study of blood T cell repertoires in COVID-19. Here immunoSEQ multiplex PCR was the method, and the copy in TCRdb shows in-frame clones only, minus some. Found here are around 450,000 clones, roughly 90% of them singletons; the top ten hold about 0.7%. Sample: PBMCs or T cells enriched from blood (not recorded which). Source of these receptors: a woman younger than 35 who had recovered from COVID-19.

The genes are TRBV2 and TRBJ2-2; 11 positions agree with TRBD2. Germline V CDR1 and CDR2: SNHLY, FYNNEI. V gave up 9 bases and J gave up 12 bases; unmatched junction bases: 9. The length of the CDR3 is 13 residues. The CDR3: CASRLAGTYQLFF. DNA for the CDR3: TGTGCCAGTCGACTAGCGGGGACCTATCAGCTGTTTTTT.

The gene calls are TRBV5-1 and TRBJ1-4; D possibly corresponds to TRBD1 (5 bases). The CDR3 has 15 amino acids. Deletions cut 3 bases from V and 8 bases from J, with 17 bases between. CDR1 SGHRS and CDR2 YFSETQ come from the germline V gene. The CDR3 sequence is CASSSDGGRNEKLFF. CDR3 DNA sequence: TGCGCCAGCAGCTCGGACGGGGGAAGAAACGAAAAACTGTTTTTT.

The chain links TRBV2 to TRBJ2-3; no reliable D call. V gave up 8 bases and J gave up 0 bases, with 18 bases separating them. The germline CDR1 and CDR2 sequences are SNHLY and FYNNEI. The CDR3 extends over 16 amino acids. The DNA of the CDR3 is TGTGCCAGCGCTATAGCCCGGTCGTCGAGCACAGATACGCAGTATTTT. Encoded protein: CASAIARSSSTDTQYF. Drawing the rest from reference TRBV2 and TRBJ2-3, the complete variable domain is EPEVTQTPSHQVTQMGQEVILRCVPISNHLYFYWYRQILGQKVEFLVSFYNNEISEKSEIFDDQFSVERPDGSNFTLKIRSTKLEDSAMYFCASAIARSSSTDTQYFGPGTRLTVL.

The chain has TRBV15 and TRBJ2-7, with D possibly matching TRBD2 (5 bases). CDR1 LNHNV and CDR2 YYDKDF come from the germline V gene (reference sequence). CDR3 length: 14 amino acids. V dropped 6 bases and J dropped 3 bases, with 15 bases sitting between them. This chain's CDR3 is CATRREVEGYEQYF. The DNA for the CDR3 is TGTGCCACCAGACGGGAAGTCGAGGGCTACGAGCAGTACTTC.

The genes are TRBV7-9 and TRBJ1-1; D possibly corresponds to TRBD1 (5 bases). Germline V gene data show CDR1 as SEHNR and CDR2 as FQNEAQ (reference sequence). Trimming pared 6 bases from V and 10 bases from J, leaving 15 bases between. The CDR3 covers 12 residues. The CDR3 DNA sequence: TGTGCCAGCAGACCTGTCGGGGGAGGAGCTTTCTTT. Protein: CASRPVGGGAFF.

CDR3 in DNA: TGTGCCAGCAGCCAAGATGTGGCTCGGGAGCGGTGGGAGATCGATGAGCAGTTCTTC. Translated: CASSQDVARERWEIDEQFF. The genes are TRBV3-1 (or the pseudogene TRBV3-2) and TRBJ2-1; D may be TRBD2 (6 bases). Between the trimmed V and J ends, which lost 0 bases and 8 bases, there was a span of 26 bases. The CDR3 sequence is 19 residues long. Germline V gene lookup returns CDR1 LGHDT and CDR2 YNNKEL (reference sequence).

This clone was recorded a few times. The chain carries TRBV9 and TRBJ1-1, with D uncertain. CDR3 length: 15 residues. Germline values: CDR1 SGDLS, CDR2 YYNGEE. Deletions cut 0 bases from V and 2 bases from J, with 11 bases between. CDR3 sequence reads: CASSVVNSLNTEAFF. CDR3 coding DNA: TGTGCCAGCAGCGTAGTGAACAGTCTTAACACTGAAGCTTTCTTT.

The chain uses TRBV6-5 and TRBJ1-3, with D perhaps TRBD1 (6 bases). V was cut by 2 bases and J by 0 bases, with 11 bases left in between. Germline assignment: CDR1 MNHEY and CDR2 SVGAGI. CDR3 size: 16 residues. The DNA of the CDR3 is TGTGCCAGCAGTTACGGGGGGGGCCTCTCTGGAAACACCATATATTTT. Protein product: CASSYGGGLSGNTIYF.

The rearrangement links TRBV28 to TRBJ2-7, with a weak D call TRBD2 (5 bases). Trimming took off 8 bases at V and 3 bases at J, with 11 bases between the two ends. Germline V gene data show CDR1 as MDHEN and CDR2 as SYDVKM. The CDR3 has 12 residues. For the CDR3, the DNA is TGTGCCAGCCGGCTCGGGAACTACGAGCAGTACTTC. This gives the protein CASRLGNYEQYF.

V gene TRBV16 combines with J gene TRBJ1-3; TRBD1 matches 11 bases. The CDR3 spans 20 residues. CDR1 and CDR2 from the germline V gene are KGHSY and FQNENV. V gave up 0 bases and J gave up 0 bases; unmatched junction bases: 10. The CDR3 loop reads CASSQSPDRGRRDSGNTIYF. CDR3 nucleotide sequence: TGTGCCAGCAGCCAATCACCGGACAGGGGGCGCCGAGACTCTGGAAACACCATATATTTT.

The chain is built from TRBV14 and TRBJ1-6; 7 bases map to TRBD1. Germline assignment: CDR1 SGHDN and CDR2 FVKESK. V shed 4 bases, J shed 8 bases, and the junction held 2 bases outside the gene matches. This CDR3 has 13 residues. DNA for the CDR3: TGTGCCAGCAGCCGAACAGGGGATTCACCCCTCCACTTT. Translation: CASSRTGDSPLHF.

V gene TRBV19 combines with J gene TRBJ1-1; 11 nucleotides match TRBD1. The CDR3 loop spans 16 amino acids. Trimming cost V 6 bases and J 4 bases; bases outside gene matches: 10. Germline lookup yields CDR1 LNHDA and CDR2 SQIVND (reference sequence). CDR3 bases: TGTGCCAGTAGACGAACCGGGACAGGGGGTGGCACTGAAGCTTTCTTT. This translates into CASRRTGTGGGTEAFF.

The CDR3 coding sequence is TGTGCCAGCAGTTACAGCCTAGATTCCCCGGGACAGGGGAGAGAGCGTGGCTACACCTTC. This sequence encodes CASSYSLDSPGQGRERGYTF. This chain joins TRBV6-2 or TRBV6-3 and TRBJ1-2, with TRBD1 matching 10 bases. The germline gives CDR1 MNHEY, CDR2 SVGEGT. The CDR3 totals 20 residues. V lost 2 bases to trimming and J lost 7 bases; unmatched junction nucleotides: 22.

The chain links TRBV9 to TRBJ2-1, with 7 bases fitting TRBD1. This CDR3 region has 17 residues. Germline loops: CDR1 SGDLS, CDR2 YYNGEE. Trimming removed 0 bases from V and 5 bases from J; junction bases left unmatched: 11. Here the CDR3 DNA reads TGTGCCAGCAGCGTAGAGGGGGCGGTGGCCAGGGACAATGAGCAGTTCTTC. This translates into CASSVEGAVARDNEQFF.

The chain has TRBV15 and TRBJ1-1; D unclear. The germline V gene has CDR1 LNHNV and CDR2 YYDKDF (reference sequence). The CDR3 length is 15 residues. The ends were cut back, 3 bases at V and 7 bases at J, with 18 bases in the middle. The CDR3 DNA sequence: TGTGCCACCAGCAGCTCACTCGGGCGGGCCGTTGAAGCTTTCTTT. Protein product: CATSSSLGRAVEAFF.

CDR3 nucleotides: TGCAGCGTTGAAGTCGAAAGGGGTAGCAATCAGCCCCAGCATTTT. Amino acid sequence: CSVEVERGSNQPQHF. This chain joins TRBV29-1 and TRBJ1-5; a weak D match, TRBD1 (5 bases). CDR1 and CDR2 (germline): SQVTM, ANQGSEA. The CDR3 is 15 residues long. Trimming pared 1 base from V and 0 bases from J, leaving 10 bases between.

The table lists this clone with a count of one. The chain recombines TRBV10-3 with TRBJ1-4; D perhaps matches TRBD1 (6 bases). V was cut by 6 bases and J by 8 bases, with 22 bases left in between. The V gene's germline CDR1 is ENHRY and CDR2 SYGVKD. The CDR3 covers 16 residues. CDR3 region: CAIRDSYQKGREKLFF. For the CDR3, the DNA is TGTGCCATCAGGGACAGCTATCAAAAGGGGCGAGAAAAACTGTTTTTT.

This clone was seen a single time. The chain employs TRBV7-9 and TRBJ2-7; 12 positions agree with TRBD2. J lost 5 bases, V lost 1 base, and 6 bases had no gene match. This CDR3 comprises 16 residues. CDR1 and CDR2 from the germline V gene are SEHNR and FQNEAQ (reference sequence). Here the CDR3 DNA reads TGTGCCAGCAGCTTAGGCCTTGGACTAGCGGGGCACGAGCAGTACTTC. Translating it yields CASSLGLGLAGHEQYF.

The CDR3 nucleotides read TGTGCCTGGAGTACACGGGGCAATCAGCCCCAGCATTTT. The encoded protein is CAWSTRGNQPQHF. V is TRBV30 and J is TRBJ1-5; D not certain. Germline V gene sequence: CDR1 GTSNPN, CDR2 SVGIG (reference sequence). The CDR3 contains 13 residues. Trimming took 2 bases from V and 2 from J, leaving 7 bases between them.

The chain joins TRBV12-3 or TRBV12-4 to TRBJ1-1, with no clear D. V lost 5 bases and J lost 2, with 9 bases in between. The length of the CDR3 is 13 residues. CDR3 amino acids: CASSGSVNTEAFF. The DNA of the CDR3 is TGTGCCAGCAGTGGCTCAGTTAACACTGAAGCTTTCTTT.

This clone showed up just a few times. This sequence joins TRBV10-3 and TRBJ2-5; 8 nucleotides agree with TRBD2. Trimming at V came to 0 bases and at J to 1 base, leaving 1 base not matched to a gene. Germline CDR1 ENHRY, CDR2 SYGVKD. There are 15 residues in the CDR3. The CDR3 nucleotides are TGTGCCATCAGTGAGTCCCTAGCGGGCCAAGAGACCCAGTACTTC. Translating it yields CAISESLAGQETQYF.

The chain recombines TRBV6-2 or TRBV6-3 with TRBJ2-7; tentative D call: TRBD1 (6 bases). The CDR3 consists of 16 residues. Trimming took off 0 bases at V and 2 bases at J, with 14 bases between the two ends. The germline V gene has CDR1 MNHEY and CDR2 SVGEGT. This chain's CDR3 is CASSYSALRGTYEQYF. The CDR3 bases are TGTGCCAGCAGTTACTCAGCCCTCAGGGGCACCTACGAGCAGTACTTC.

The J gene is TRBJ1-1, the V gene TRBV2; maybe TRBD1 (5 bases). Trimming shortened V by 4 bases and J by 3 bases, and 12 bases separated the two germline ends. CDR3 length: 14 amino acids. The germline V gene has CDR1 SNHLY and CDR2 FYNNEI. The CDR3 nucleotides read TGTGCCAGCAGTGTGGAGGGGCTCGACACTGAAGCTTTCTTT. Translation gives CASSVEGLDTEAFF.

The chain combines TRBV27 with TRBJ2-7; D may be TRBD1 (6 bases). From germline, CDR1 is MNHEY and CDR2 SMNVEV (reference sequence). The V and J ends lost 6 bases and 3 bases respectively, with 18 bases between them. The CDR3 length is 15 residues. For the CDR3, the DNA is TGTGCCAGCAGCACCCGAAACGGCAGGGGCTACGAGCAGTACTTC. It codes for CASSTRNGRGYEQYF.

The rearrangement joins TRBV28 to TRBJ1-5; D is ambiguous. The germline V gene has CDR1 MDHEN and CDR2 SYDVKM. V was cut by 5 bases and J by 1 base, with 15 bases left in between. This CDR3 has 16 amino acids. The DNA of the CDR3 is TGTGCCAGCAGTCCCCCCGGTCGTTTGAGCAATCAGCCCCAGCATTTT. Protein sequence: CASSPPGRLSNQPQHF.

This clone was found once. The chain recombines TRBV28 with TRBJ2-3; D gene uncertain. The CDR3 extends over 14 amino acids. Trimming removed 2 bases from V and 11 bases from J, with 17 bases in between. CDR1 and CDR2 from the germline V gene are MDHEN and SYDVKM. The CDR3 is CASSLGQASHRQYF. Written as DNA, the CDR3 is TGTGCCAGCAGTTTAGGGCAGGCCAGTCATAGGCAGTATTTT.

This chain uses TRBV11-3 with TRBJ2-3; 8 bases agree with TRBD2. J was trimmed by 2 bases and V by 8 bases; bases with no gene match: 6. The CDR3 runs to 14 residues. Germline assignment: CDR1 SGHNT and CDR2 YENEEA. The CDR3 loop is CASGKRGSTDTQYF. For the CDR3, the DNA is TGTGCCAGCGGGAAGCGGGGGTCCACAGATACGCAGTATTTT.